A single sample gave rise to the 7 T cell receptor beta chains below, sequenced in a study of blood T cell repertoires in COVID-19. Produced via immunoSEQ multiplex PCR; TCRdb's table is partial and in-frame only. Of around 320,000 clones listed, 75% to 85% were seen once; the top ten hold just over 7%. Sequences were obtained from peripheral blood. All receptors come from a human donor in a cohort sampled during active COVID-19.

This sequence joins TRBV7-3 and TRBJ2-3, with 14 positions matching TRBD2. CDR3 length equals 16 residues. CDR1 and CDR2 (germline): SGHTA, FQGTGA. Unmatched junction bases numbered 4, after V lost 5 bases and J lost 3 bases. The CDR3: CASSKTSGGDTDTQYF. CDR3 DNA sequence: TGTGCCAGCAGCAAGACTAGCGGGGGGGATACAGATACGCAGTATTTT.

The genes are TRBV7-8 and TRBJ2-3, with 11 bases aligning to TRBD1. CDR1 is SGHVS and CDR2 is FQNEAQ in the germline V gene. V dropped 2 bases and J dropped 6; count of bases not matched to a gene: 4. CDR3 length equals 15 residues. CDR3: CASSLRTGGADTQYF. The CDR3, as DNA: TGTGCCAGCAGCTTAAGGACAGGGGGCGCGGATACGCAGTATTTT.

V is TRBV30 and J is TRBJ2-3; TRBD1 aligns across 7 bases. This CDR3 has 16 amino acids. CDR1 GTSNPN and CDR2 SVGIG come from the germline V gene (reference sequence). The trim removed 0 bases at V and 0 bases at J, leaving 6 bases unmatched. The CDR3: CAWSVLRDSSTDTQYF. The DNA of the CDR3 is TGTGCCTGGAGTGTACTTAGGGACAGTAGCACAGATACGCAGTATTTT.

V and J are TRBV15 and TRBJ2-3; 8 nucleotides line up with TRBD2. Germline lookup yields CDR1 LNHNV and CDR2 YYDKDF (reference sequence). This CDR3 has 16 residues. After removal of 1 base from V and 6 bases from J, the junction contained 9 bases not matched to a gene. The CDR3 DNA follows: TGTGCCACCAGCAGAGTGGCGGGGGGACCCGCCGATACGCAGTATTTT. This sequence encodes CATSRVAGGPADTQYF.

This clone was recorded only once. The gene calls are TRBV5-6 and TRBJ2-2; D is perhaps TRBD1 (6 bases). Germline V CDR1 and CDR2: SGHDT, YYEEEE. The CDR3 covers 16 residues. V lost 4 bases and J 4 bases, leaving 17 bases between the germline ends. The DNA of the CDR3 is TGTGCCAGCAGCCCGCTCGGCAGGGGATTCACCGGGGAGCTGTTTTTT. Its protein product is CASSPLGRGFTGELFF.

The rearrangement uses TRBV7-3 and TRBJ2-1, with 8 bases aligning to TRBD2. V lost 4 bases and J lost 2; bases outside the gene matches: 4. The CDR3 is 15 amino acids. Germline lookup yields CDR1 SGHTA and CDR2 FQGTGA. The CDR3 region is CASSYSGGPYNEQFF. CDR3 nucleotides: TGTGCCAGCAGCTACAGCGGGGGACCCTACAATGAGCAGTTCTTC.

The chain couples TRBV29-1 to TRBJ1-1, with a weak D call TRBD1 (5 bases). Germline assignment: CDR1 SQVTM and CDR2 ANQGSEA. Trimming stripped 5 bases from V and 0 bases from J, with 10 bases between. The CDR3 extends over 13 amino acids. The CDR3 DNA follows: TGCAGCGTTAGGGGACTTATGAACACTGAAGCTTTCTTT. This translates into CSVRGLMNTEAFF.